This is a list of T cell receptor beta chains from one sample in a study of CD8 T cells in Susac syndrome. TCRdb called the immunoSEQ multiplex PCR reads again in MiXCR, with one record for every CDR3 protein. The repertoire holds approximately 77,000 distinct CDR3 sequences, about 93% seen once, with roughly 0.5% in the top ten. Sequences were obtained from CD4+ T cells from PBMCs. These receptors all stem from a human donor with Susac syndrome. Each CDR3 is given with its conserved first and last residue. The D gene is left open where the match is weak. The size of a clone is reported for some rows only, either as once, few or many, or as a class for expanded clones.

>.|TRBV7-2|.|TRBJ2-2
CASYPRRGQAGELFF
TGTGCCAGCTACCCTCGAAGGGGTCAGGCCGGGGAGCTGTTTTTT
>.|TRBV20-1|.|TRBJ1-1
CSATGQGTEAFF
TGCAGTGCCACAGGGCAGGGGACTGAAGCTTTCTTT
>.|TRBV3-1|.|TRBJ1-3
CASSHGRGGLSGNTIYF
TGTGCCAGCAGCCATGGCCGGGGCGGCCTCTCTGGAAACACCATATATTTT
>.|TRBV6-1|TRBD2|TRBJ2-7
CASSQSLAGGGYYEQYF
TGTGCCAGCAGTCAAAGTTTAGCGGGAGGGGGATACTACGAGCAGTACTTC
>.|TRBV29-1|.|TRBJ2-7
CSVEDRYEQYF
TGCAGCGTAGAGGACCGCTACGAGCAGTACTTC
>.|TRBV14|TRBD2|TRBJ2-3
CASSQGLAGVADTQYF
TGTGCCAGCAGCCAAGGTTTAGCGGGAGTCGCAGATACGCAGTATTTT
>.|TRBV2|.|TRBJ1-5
CASSSAENQPQHF
TGTGCCAGCAGTTCGGCCGAGAATCAGCCCCAGCATTTT
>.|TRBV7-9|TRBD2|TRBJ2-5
CASSLRPRTSGQETQYF
TGTGCCAGCAGCTTAAGGCCACGGACTAGCGGCCAAGAGACCCAGTACTTC
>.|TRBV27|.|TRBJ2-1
CASGDSAEQFF
TGTGCCAGCGGCGACAGTGCTGAGCAGTTCTTC
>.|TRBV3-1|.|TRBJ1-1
CASSLVSAGTEAFF
TGTGCCAGCAGCCTGGTGTCGGCAGGGACTGAAGCTTTCTTT
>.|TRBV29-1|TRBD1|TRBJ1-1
CSVQTGGNTEAFF
TGCAGCGTCCAGACAGGGGGGAACACTGAAGCTTTCTTT
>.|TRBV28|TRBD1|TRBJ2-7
CASSLWSGTGLYEQYF
TGTGCCAGCAGTTTATGGTCCGGGACAGGCCTTTACGAGCAGTACTTC
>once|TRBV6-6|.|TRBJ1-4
CASSQGRVNEKLFF
TGTGCCAGCAGCCAGGGACGGGTTAATGAAAAACTGTTTTTT
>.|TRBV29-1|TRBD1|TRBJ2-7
CSAGQGSSYEQYF
TGCAGCGCCGGACAGGGCAGCTCCTATGAGCAGTACTTC
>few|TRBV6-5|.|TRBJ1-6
CASSYKSGFSRSPLHF
TGTGCCAGCAGTTACAAGTCCGGGTTCTCGCGCTCACCCCTCCACTTT
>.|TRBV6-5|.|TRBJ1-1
CASAGGLNTEAFF
TGTGCCAGTGCTGGGGGACTGAACACTGAAGCTTTCTTT
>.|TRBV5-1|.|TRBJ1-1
CASSLEDSEVWSTEAFF
TGCGCCAGCAGCTTGGAGGATTCGGAGGTCTGGAGCACTGAAGCTTTCTTT
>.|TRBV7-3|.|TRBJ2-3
CASSLTGSTDTQYF
TGTGCCAGCAGCTTAACCGGCAGCACAGATACGCAGTATTTT
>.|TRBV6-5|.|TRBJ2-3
CASSYSTSSVADTQYF
TGTGCCAGCAGTTACTCGACTAGTTCAGTCGCAGATACGCAGTATTTT
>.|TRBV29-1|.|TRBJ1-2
CSVEGAADRKLYGYTF
TGCAGCGTTGAAGGGGCGGCGGACAGAAAATTATATGGCTACACCTTC
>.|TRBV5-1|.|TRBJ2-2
CASSTNGGHYTGELFF
TGCGCCAGCAGCACCAACGGGGGGCATTACACCGGGGAGCTGTTTTTT
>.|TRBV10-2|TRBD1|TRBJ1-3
CASTGQGQLGNTIYF
TGCGCCAGCACTGGACAGGGCCAGCTGGGAAACACCATATATTTT
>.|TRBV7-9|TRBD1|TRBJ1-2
CATPKDLQGKGYTF
TGTGCCACCCCCAAGGACTTACAGGGGAAGGGCTACACCTTC
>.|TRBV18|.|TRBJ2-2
CASRDPSLPGELFF
TGTGCCAGCCGGGACCCCTCCCTCCCCGGGGAGCTGTTTTTT
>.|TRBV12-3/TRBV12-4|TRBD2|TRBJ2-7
CASSFGGGSYEQYF
TGTGCCAGCAGTTTCGGCGGGGGGTCCTACGAGCAGTACTTC
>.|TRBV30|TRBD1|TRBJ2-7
CAWRKGQGGYFSYEQYF
TGTGCCTGGAGAAAGGGACAGGGGGGCTACTTCTCCTACGAGCAGTACTTC
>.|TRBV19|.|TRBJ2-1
CASSIDNGTPNDEQFF
TGTGCCAGTAGTATCGATAATGGGACGCCGAACGATGAGCAGTTCTTC
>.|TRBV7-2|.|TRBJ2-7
CASSPQVSYEQYF
TGTGCCAGCAGCCCCCAAGTTTCCTACGAGCAGTATTTC
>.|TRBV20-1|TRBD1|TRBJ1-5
CSAGMDRDGGQPQHF
TGCAGTGCTGGAATGGACAGGGACGGGGGGCAGCCCCAGCATTTT
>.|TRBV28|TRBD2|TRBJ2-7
CASSLTSGRRYEQYF
TGTGCCAGCAGTTTGACTAGCGGGAGGAGGTACGAGCAGTACTTC
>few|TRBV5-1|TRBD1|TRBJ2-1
CASSLGTGGYEQFF
TGCGCCAGCAGCTTGGGGACAGGGGGCTATGAGCAGTTCTTC
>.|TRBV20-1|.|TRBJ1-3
CSAKTRGAYSGNTIYF
TGCAGTGCTAAAACGAGAGGCGCTTACTCTGGAAACACCATATATTTT
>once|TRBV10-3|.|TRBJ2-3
CAISDASRGTGDTQYF
TGTGCCATCAGTGATGCCTCACGTGGGACGGGAGATACGCAGTATTTT
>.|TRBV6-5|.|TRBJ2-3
CASRTDGGTDTQYF
TGTGCCAGCAGAACCGACGGGGGCACAGATACGCAGTATTTT
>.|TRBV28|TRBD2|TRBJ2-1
CASSLDSSGSRGKVF
TGTGCCAGCAGTTTAGATAGCAGCGGGAGTCGGGGTAAGGTCTTC
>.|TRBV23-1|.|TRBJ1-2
CASSQFGPSFYGYTF
TGCGCCAGCAGTCAATTCGGGCCCTCCTTCTATGGCTACACCTTC
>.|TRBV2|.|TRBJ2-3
CASSGRTDTQYF
TGTGCCAGCAGTGGTCGCACAGATACGCAGTATTTT
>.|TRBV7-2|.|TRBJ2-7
CASSFGGGRSDEQYF
TGTGCCAGCAGCTTCGGGGGAGGCCGCTCGGACGAGCAGTACTTC